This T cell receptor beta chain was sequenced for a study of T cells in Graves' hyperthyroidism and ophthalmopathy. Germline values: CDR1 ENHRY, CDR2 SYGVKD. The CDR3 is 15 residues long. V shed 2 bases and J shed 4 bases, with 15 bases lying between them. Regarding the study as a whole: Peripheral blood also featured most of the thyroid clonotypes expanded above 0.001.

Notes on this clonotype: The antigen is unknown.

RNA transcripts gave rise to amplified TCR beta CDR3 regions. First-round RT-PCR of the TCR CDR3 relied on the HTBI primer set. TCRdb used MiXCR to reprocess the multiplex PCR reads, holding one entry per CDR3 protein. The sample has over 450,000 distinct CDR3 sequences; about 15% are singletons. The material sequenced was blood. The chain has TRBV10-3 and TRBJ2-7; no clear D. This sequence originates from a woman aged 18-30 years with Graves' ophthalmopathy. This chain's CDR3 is CAISEGRAELYEQYF. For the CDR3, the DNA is TGTGCCATCAGTGAGGGTAGGGCAGAGTTATACGAGCAGTACTTC.